This entry describes one TCR beta chain. Its antigen is currently unknown. Germline V lookup: CDR1 SGHRS, CDR2 YFSETQ. V dropped 0 bases and J dropped 8 bases, with 20 bases sitting between them. The CDR3 spans 16 residues. This sample is part of a study of T cell repertoires in cytomegalovirus infection. Turning to the study itself: An indication of both CMV infection and matching HLA type came from public TCR beta signatures. Whole-study findings and limits: The ex vivo response showed dominance by HLA-C-restricted CMV-specific TCR beta clonotypes. CMV carriers having the relevant HLA were flagged by cumulative public TCR beta family frequency.

TCRdb reprocessed the reads via MiXCR and lists one record per CDR3 protein. The sample has some 700,000 distinct CDR3 sequences, approximately 40% seen once. The sequence derives from a human donor in good health (CMV status not recorded). Some clones in this sample may be carry-over from other donors' samples. Specimen: PBMCs. The rearrangement uses TRBV5-1 and TRBJ1-2, with D perhaps matching TRBD1 (5 bases). The DNA for the CDR3 is TGCGCCAGCAGCTTGGGTAATCCGGGGGACTCATGGGGCTACACCTTC. This encodes CASSLGNPGDSWGYTF.